The 21 T cell receptor beta chains below were found in one sample sequenced in a study of glioma-infiltrating T cells. The iRepertoire nested amplicon-rescue multiplex PCR amplified TCR alpha and beta CDR3s from RNA. In TCRdb, the multiplex PCR reads were re-called with MiXCR into one record per CDR3 protein. Of approximately 190,000 distinct CDR3 sequences listed, roughly a third are singletons. Sample: glioma tissue, nonneoplastic brain tissue, or PBMCs (not recorded which). These TCRs come from a human donor with low-grade glioma or glioblastoma, undergoing nonglioma brain surgery, or in good health (not recorded which).

The chain links TRBV2 to TRBJ1-2; 7 bases are a match to TRBD1. V shed 6 bases and J 6 bases; nucleotides not matched to a gene: 4. Per germline, CDR1 SNHLY and CDR2 FYNNEI. The CDR3 runs 12 residues. CDR3 in DNA: TGTGCCAGCAGCCGTACAGGGGATGGCTACACCTTC. Translating gives CASSRTGDGYTF.

This clonotype was counted ten times or more. The rearrangement uses TRBV29-1 and TRBJ2-7, with D perhaps matching TRBD1 or TRBD2 (5 bases each). Germline assignment: CDR1 SQVTM and CDR2 ANQGSEA. This CDR3 contains 11 residues. V lost 6 bases, J lost 7 bases, and 13 bases lay in between. CDR3 sequence reads: CSVTTEGEQYF. DNA for the CDR3: TGCAGCGTGACTACCGAGGGGGAGCAGTACTTC.

Turning to this clonotype: A much larger clone sits a single nucleotide away, making a read error possible. The chain carries TRBV7-2 and TRBJ2-1, with 12 bases aligning to TRBD2. Germline CDR1 reads SGHTA; CDR2 reads FQGNSA. The CDR3 runs to 15 residues. The CDR3 DNA is TGTGCCAGCAGCCTGACTAGCGGGAGACACAATGAGCAGCTCTTC. It encodes CASSLTSGRHNEQLF.

The rearrangement joins TRBV25-1 to TRBJ2-5; TRBD2 matches 14 bases. Germline-derived CDR1 and CDR2 are MGHDK and SYGVNS. Trimming cost V 1 base and J 4 bases; bases outside gene matches: 14. CDR3 length equals 20 residues. The CDR3 spells CASSELTSGRERASTETQYF. The CDR3 nucleotides read TGTGCCAGCAGTGAATTGACTAGCGGGAGGGAGAGGGCTAGCACAGAGACCCAGTACTTC.

This clonotype was seen repeatedly, ten times or more. The chain combines TRBV6-2 or TRBV6-3 with TRBJ2-2; TRBD2 might be the D (6 bases). This CDR3 is built from 14 residues. In germline, CDR1 is MNHEY, CDR2 SVGEGT. The ends were cut back, 5 bases at V and 1 base at J, with 8 bases in the middle. The CDR3 DNA reads TGTGCCAGCAGTCGGGACTTGAACACCGGGGAGCTGTTTTTT. Its protein product is CASSRDLNTGELFF.

Remarks on this clonotype: The junction and the germline gene differ at one end; a read error may be behind it. This sequence joins TRBV7-3 and TRBJ2-1; D is perhaps TRBD2 (6 bases). Germline assignment: CDR1 SGHTA and CDR2 FQGTGA. The CDR3 is made up of 14 amino acids. The CDR3 DNA reads as TGTGCCCGCAGCAAAAGGGACGGCGGGGATGAGCAGGGCTTC. Protein sequence: CARSKRDGGDEQGF.

Worth noting for this clonotype: This may arise from a read error, as a much more abundant clone is one base away. This sequence joins TRBV7-9 and TRBJ2-4, with a tentative D call TRBD1 (6 bases). The CDR3 consists of 16 residues. Germline-derived CDR1 and CDR2 are SEHNR and FQNEAQ (reference sequence). Trimming left V 2 bases short and J 0 bases short, with 11 bases between. The CDR3 sequence: CASSLIRGLAKNIQYF. The CDR3 DNA sequence: TGTGCCAGCAGCTTAATCAGGGGCCTAGCCAAAAACATTCAGTACTTC. Full variable domain (rest looked up from reference TRBV7-9 and TRBJ2-4): DTGVSQNPRHKITKRGQNVTFRCDPISEHNRLYWYRQTLGQGPEFLTYFQNEAQLEKSRLLSDRFSAERPKGSFSTLEIQRTEQGDSAMYLCASSLIRGLAKNIQYFGAGTRLSVL.

This clonotype appeared once. The rearrangement uses TRBV11-2 and TRBJ2-3; D might be TRBD2 (6 bases). The CDR3 totals 15 residues. Looked up from germline, CDR1 is SGHAT and CDR2 is FQNNGV. V lost 5 bases, J lost 9 bases, and 21 bases lay in between. The CDR3 DNA is TGTGCCAGCAGCCTCCGGGGGTTTAGGGGAGGCACGCAGTATTTT. Protein sequence: CASSLRGFRGGTQYF.

Of note for this clonotype: A much larger clone lies one base from this, so it may be a read error. The gene calls are TRBV7-3 and TRBJ1-1, with D maybe TRBD1 (5 bases). This CDR3 comprises 14 residues. Germline CDR1 SGHTA, CDR2 FQGTGA. V was shortened by 2 bases and J by 1 base, with 8 bases between the two germline ends. Here the CDR3 DNA reads TGTGCCAGCAGCTTAGGGAGGGGGAACACTGAAGCTTTCTTT. Translating gives CASSLGRGNTEAFF. Together with reference TRBV7-3 and TRBJ1-1, the CDR3 gives the full variable domain: GAGVSQTPSNKVTEKGKYVELRCDPISGHTALYWYRQSLGQGPEFLIYFQGTGAADDSGLPNDRFFAVRPEGSVSTLKIQRTERGDSAVYLCASSLGRGNTEAFFGQGTRLTVV.

This clonotype showed up just a few times. The chain links TRBV7-9 to TRBJ2-1, with 8 bases aligning to TRBD1. The V gene end was trimmed by 0 bases and the J gene end by 8 bases; junction bases not matched to a gene: 3. This CDR3 is built from 14 residues. CDR1 is SEHNR, CDR2 FQNEAQ, per germline (reference sequence). For the CDR3, the DNA is TGTGCCAGCAGCTTAGCGGGACAGGTCTATGAGCAGTTCTTC. It codes for CASSLAGQVYEQFF.

The chain is built from TRBV6-2 or TRBV6-3 and TRBJ1-2; 10 positions match TRBD1. Trimming removed 5 bases from V and 10 bases from J; junction bases left unmatched: 13. Per the germline V gene, CDR1 is MNHEY and CDR2 is SVGEGT. This CDR3 region has 15 residues. The chain's CDR3 is CASSGGQGLIYDYTF. In nucleotides, the CDR3 is TGTGCCAGCAGTGGGGGACAGGGGTTGATCTACGACTACACCTTC.

At least ten counts were recorded for this clonotype. The chain is built from TRBV20-1 and TRBJ2-7; the match to TRBD2 covers 12 bases. Losses at the gene ends were 2 bases for V and 4 bases for J; bases not matched to a gene: 6. Germline CDR1 and CDR2: DFQATT and SNEGSKA (reference sequence). The CDR3 consists of 15 residues. The CDR3 loop is CSARLGLAGSYEQYF. DNA for the CDR3: TGCAGTGCTAGATTGGGACTAGCGGGTTCTTACGAGCAGTACTTC.

This clonotype came up many times. This rearrangement joins TRBV7-9 to TRBJ2-5; D tentatively reads TRBD1 or TRBD2 (5 bases each). Trimming took off 1 base at V and 5 bases at J, with 11 bases between the two ends. The CDR3 length is 14 residues. Germline CDR1 and CDR2: SEHNR and FQNEAQ (reference sequence). The CDR3 sequence: CASSLVGTGETQYF. In nucleotides, the CDR3 is TGTGCCAGCAGCTTAGTAGGGACGGGGGAGACCCAGTACTTC.

This clonotype came up once. The chain employs TRBV20-1 and TRBJ2-1; 14 bases are a match to TRBD2. Germline V lookup: CDR1 DFQATT, CDR2 SNEGSKA (reference sequence). The trim removed 5 bases at V and 8 bases at J, leaving 14 bases unmatched. The CDR3 totals 17 residues. The CDR3 reads CSAHSPGTSGSVDEQFF. In nucleotides, the CDR3 is TGCAGTGCTCATTCACCCGGGACTAGCGGGAGCGTCGATGAGCAGTTCTTC.

This clonotype was observed a single time. The chain carries TRBV7-8 and TRBJ2-5, with 9 bases aligning to TRBD1. CDR1 SGHVS and CDR2 FQNEAQ come from the germline V gene. The V gene end was trimmed by 0 bases and the J gene end by 2 bases; junction bases not matched to a gene: 7. This CDR3 is built from 17 residues. The CDR3 here is CASSLAMGQGGQETQYF. CDR3 sequence (DNA): TGTGCCAGCAGCTTAGCGATGGGACAGGGTGGACAAGAGACCCAGTACTTC. Supplemented by reference TRBV7-8 and TRBJ2-5, the full variable domain reads GAGVSQSPRYKVAKRGQDVALRCDPISGHVSLFWYQQALGQGPEFLTYFQNEAQLDKSGLPSDRFFAERPEGSVSTLKIQRTQQEDSAVYLCASSLAMGQGGQETQYFGPGTRLLVL.

This clonotype has a count of ten or more. The V and J genes are TRBV2 and TRBJ2-1; D remains ambiguous. V lost 3 bases and J 9 bases, leaving 12 bases between the germline ends. This CDR3 is 13 amino acids long. In germline, CDR1 is SNHLY, CDR2 FYNNEI. CDR3 protein: CASSDGLVVEQFF. CDR3 sequence (DNA): TGTGCCAGCAGTGATGGGCTAGTAGTTGAGCAGTTCTTC.

CDR3 nucleotides: TGTGCCACCAGCTATGATTCGACGGGCTCCTACAACGAGCAGTACTTC. Protein: CATSYDSTGSYNEQYF. The V call is TRBV15, the J call TRBJ2-7; D uncertain. This CDR3 is built from 16 residues. V lost 5 bases and J 5 bases, leaving 22 bases between the germline ends. Germline assignment: CDR1 LNHNV and CDR2 YYDKDF (reference sequence).

Comments on this clonotype: This clone may be a read error of a much larger clone one base away. The J gene is TRBJ2-7, the V gene TRBV7-6; TRBD2 aligns across 10 bases. CDR3 size: 15 residues. Germline trimming cut 3 bases from V and 4 bases from J; bases unmatched to any gene: 6. The germline V gene has CDR1 SGHVS and CDR2 FNYEAQ. CDR3: CASSFGTSEKYEQYF. In DNA form, the CDR3 reads TGTGCCAGCAGCTTTGGGACTAGCGAAAAATACGAGCAGTACTTC.

Ten or more counts support this clonotype. This chain links TRBV20-1 with TRBJ2-1; D call uncertain. The length of the CDR3 is 14 residues. Germline V gives CDR1 DFQATT, CDR2 SNEGSKA (reference sequence). Trimming stripped 0 bases from V and 1 base from J, with 7 bases between. Here the CDR3 DNA reads TGCAGTGCTAGAGAGGTCAGGTCCTACAATGAGCAGTTCTTC. Encoded protein: CSAREVRSYNEQFF.

With respect to this clonotype: Since the CDR3 does not end with the conserved phenylalanine or tryptophan, this likely comes from a read error. The J gene is TRBJ1-2, the V gene TRBV5-5, with 7 positions matching TRBD1. The V gene end was trimmed by 5 bases and the J gene end by 0 bases; junction bases not matched to a gene: 4. Germline loops: CDR1 SGHKS, CDR2 YYEKEE (reference sequence). The CDR3 has 14 residues. The DNA for the CDR3 is TGTGCCAGCAGGGGGGGGACAGCTAACTATGGCTACACCTTA. Translated, it gives CASRGGTANYGYTL.

On this clonotype: This sequence may be a read error, since a much larger clone differs from it by one base. The chain carries TRBV18 and TRBJ1-6; D is unresolved. This CDR3 comprises 14 residues. Germline CDR1 reads KGHSH; CDR2 reads LQKENI. The CDR3 reads CASSPWERNSPPHF. DNA for the CDR3: TGTGCCAGCTCACCATGGGAACGGAATTCACCCCCCCACTTT. Variable domain in full (rest from reference TRBV18 and TRBJ1-6): NAGVMQNPRHLVRRRGQEARLRCSPMKGHSHVYWYRQLPEEGLKFMVYLQKENIIDESGMPKERFSAEFPKEGPSILRIQQVVRGDSAAYFCASSPWERNSPPHFGNGTRLTVT.